The 20 T cell receptor beta chains in this list originate from one sample, sequenced in a study of blood T cell repertoires in COVID-19 (dated by TCRdb to about 2020). The library was built by means of the immunoSEQ multiplex PCR assay. Not all clones reach the TCRdb copy of this immuneACCESS table, which keeps in-frame sequences only. Checked studies attribute under half of the gap to unresolved V genes and leave the rest unexplained. This sample gives approximately 350,000 clones in total; roughly 90% of them show up just once. Of the sample, around 7.9% falls within the top ten clones. Input material: peripheral blood. These receptors all come from a woman in her 70s with COVID-19, enrolled during active disease.

A single count supports this clone. Here the CDR3 reads CASSLAQGTYNEQFF. The CDR3 DNA sequence: TGTGCCAGCAGCTTAGCGCAGGGGACCTACAATGAGCAGTTCTTC. This chain links TRBV11-1 with TRBJ2-1, with D possibly TRBD1 on 6 matching bases. The CDR3 spans 15 residues. The V gene's germline CDR1 is SGHAT and CDR2 FQDESV (reference sequence). V lost 0 bases, J lost 2 bases, and 8 bases lay in between.

This chain joins TRBV24-1 and TRBJ2-5; D may be TRBD1 (5 bases). The germline CDR1 and CDR2 sequences are KGHDR and SFDVKD. The CDR3 runs to 15 residues. V was trimmed by 5 bases and J by 0 bases, leaving 12 bases between them. The CDR3 loop is CATSVVRDYQETQYF. The CDR3 coding sequence is TGTGCCACCAGTGTGGTCAGGGATTACCAAGAGACCCAGTACTTC.

The chain combines TRBV7-8 with TRBJ2-1; 8 bases line up with TRBD2. The CDR3 has 14 amino acids. The trim removed 8 bases at V and 4 bases at J, leaving 7 bases unmatched. Germline lookup yields CDR1 SGHVS and CDR2 FQNEAQ. In nucleotides, the CDR3 is TGTGCCAGCCGGAGGGGCGGGGGGTACAATGAGCAGTTCTTC. This encodes CASRRGGGYNEQFF.

The gene calls are TRBV28 and TRBJ2-1, with D possibly matching TRBD2 (7 bases). Germline V lookup: CDR1 MDHEN, CDR2 SYDVKM. CDR3 length: 15 amino acids. V dropped 7 bases and J dropped 8 bases, with 21 bases sitting between them. CDR3 bases: TGTGCCAGCATCAAGGGGTCATGGGGGGGCGATGAGCAGTTCTTC. This sequence encodes CASIKGSWGGDEQFF.

The chain links TRBV4-3 to TRBJ2-7, with 8 positions matching TRBD2. CDR3 size: 16 residues. The germline V gene encodes CDR1 LGHNA and CDR2 YSLEER. V lost 0 bases, J lost 2 bases, and 6 bases stayed unmatched. The CDR3 loop reads CASSQDAGGFTYEQYF. The CDR3 DNA reads TGCGCCAGCAGCCAAGATGCGGGGGGCTTTACCTACGAGCAGTACTTC.

The gene calls are TRBV6-5 and TRBJ2-7, with 9 bases that match TRBD1. V was clipped by 6 bases and J by 4 bases; unmatched bases: 10. Germline-derived CDR1 and CDR2 are MNHEY and SVGAGI. This CDR3 has 15 residues. The CDR3 sequence is CASRPPGQGGYEQYF. The CDR3 region has the DNA TGTGCCAGCAGGCCGCCGGGACAGGGTGGTTACGAGCAGTACTTC.

The chain uses TRBV27 and TRBJ1-5, with a weak D call TRBD1 (5 bases). V dropped 2 bases and J dropped 6 bases, with 8 bases sitting between them. This CDR3 region has 13 residues. Germline V gives CDR1 MNHEY, CDR2 SMNVEV (reference sequence). CDR3 sequence (DNA): TGTGCCAGCAGTTTAAGGGGAACTCAGCCCCAGCATTTT. It is translated as CASSLRGTQPQHF.

This clone has a handful of counts. V and J are TRBV6-5 and TRBJ1-2; TRBD1 might be the D (6 bases). Trimming took 2 bases from V and 4 from J, leaving 11 bases between them. CDR1 and CDR2 (germline): MNHEY, SVGAGI. The length of the CDR3 is 14 residues. The CDR3 region is CASSYTNRAYGYTF. The CDR3 region has the DNA TGTGCCAGCAGTTACACGAACAGGGCCTATGGCTACACCTTC.

The table lists this clone with a few counts. The chain combines TRBV2 with TRBJ1-5, with 9 positions matching TRBD1. Germline trimming cut 1 base from V and 5 bases from J; bases unmatched to any gene: 6. The CDR3 has 16 amino acids. CDR1 is SNHLY and CDR2 is FYNNEI in the germline V gene. The CDR3 sequence: CASSEDYWTGDQPQHF. CDR3 sequence (DNA): TGTGCCAGCAGTGAAGATTATTGGACAGGGGATCAGCCCCAGCATTTT.

The chain carries TRBV18 and TRBJ2-7, with 7 bases that match TRBD1. CDR1 is KGHSH, CDR2 LQKENI, per germline. The junction had 5 bases not matched to a gene; V was cut back by 3 bases and J by 3 bases. This CDR3 region has 14 residues. CDR3 in DNA: TGTGCCAGCTCACCGGGACAGCAATTCTACGAGCAGTACTTC. It yields the protein CASSPGQQFYEQYF.

V is TRBV7-8 and J is TRBJ2-5, with D perhaps matching TRBD1 (5 bases). This CDR3 comprises 13 residues. CDR1 and CDR2 from the germline V gene are SGHVS and FQNEAQ. Trimming removed 5 bases from V and 5 bases from J, with 12 bases in between. The chain's CDR3 is CASSLGAGETQYF. DNA for the CDR3: TGTGCCAGCAGCCTAGGGGCTGGGGAGACCCAGTACTTC.

The chain couples TRBV7-8 to TRBJ2-2, with TRBD1 matching 11 bases. This CDR3 contains 18 residues. The germline V gene has CDR1 SGHVS and CDR2 FQNEAQ. The junction had 8 bases not matched to a gene; V was cut back by 5 bases and J by 0 bases. The CDR3 loop reads CASSPKLGQGANTGELFF. The CDR3 region has the DNA TGTGCCAGCAGCCCAAAACTGGGACAGGGGGCGAACACCGGGGAGCTGTTTTTT.

The chain couples TRBV13 to TRBJ2-3; TRBD1 aligns across 8 bases. V was clipped by 3 bases and J by 2 bases; unmatched bases: 7. This CDR3 has 16 residues. Germline V gene lookup returns CDR1 PRHDT and CDR2 FYEKMQ (reference sequence). The CDR3 nucleotides read TGTGCCAGCAGCTTTTATCACAGGGGGATCACAGATACGCAGTATTTT. Its protein product is CASSFYHRGITDTQYF.

J is TRBJ1-6 and V is TRBV4-1, with D unresolved. V was trimmed by 0 bases and J by 5 bases, leaving 11 bases between them. In germline, CDR1 is MGHRA, CDR2 YSYEKL. The length of the CDR3 is 16 residues. This CDR3 is CASSQEPGRNNSPLHF. DNA for the CDR3: TGCGCCAGCAGCCAAGAACCGGGTAGGAATAATTCACCCCTCCACTTT.

The rearrangement uses TRBV7-2 and TRBJ1-2; 9 bases agree with TRBD1. The length of the CDR3 is 17 residues. From germline, CDR1 is SGHTA and CDR2 FQGNSA. V was clipped by 1 base and J by 4 bases; unmatched bases: 10. This CDR3 reads CASSLVIGGQGGYGYTF. The CDR3 DNA follows: TGTGCCAGCAGCTTAGTGATAGGGGGACAGGGAGGCTATGGCTACACCTTC.

The J gene is TRBJ2-2, the V gene TRBV24-1; D uncertain. The CDR3 loop spans 15 amino acids. The germline V and J ends were trimmed by 1 base and 10 bases, with 15 bases remaining between them. Germline lookup yields CDR1 KGHDR and CDR2 SFDVKD. In DNA form, the CDR3 reads TGTGCCACCAGTGATTTTACTCGACGAGGAGAGGAGCTGTTTTTT. This codes for CATSDFTRRGEELFF.

This CDR3 reads CASSPLKDIRSTEAFF. CDR3 DNA: TGTGCCAGCTCACCACTAAAGGACATCAGAAGCACTGAAGCTTTCTTT. The genes are TRBV18 and TRBJ1-1; D might be TRBD1 (5 bases). CDR3 length: 16 residues. V dropped 1 base and J dropped 4 bases, with 16 bases sitting between them. Germline V gives CDR1 KGHSH, CDR2 LQKENI.

The CDR3 region is CASSQEGVGVTDTQYF. The CDR3 DNA sequence: TGCGCCAGCAGCCAAGAAGGAGTAGGGGTCACAGATACGCAGTATTTT. The chain combines TRBV4-3 with TRBJ2-3; TRBD1 might be the D (5 bases). Trimming shortened V by 0 bases and J by 2 bases, and 12 bases separated the two germline ends. From germline, CDR1 is LGHNA and CDR2 YSLEER. This CDR3 contains 16 residues.

V and J are TRBV13 and TRBJ1-1, with 8 bases lining up with TRBD1. CDR3 length: 14 residues. The V and J ends lost 5 bases and 1 base, in that order; junction bases with no gene match: 3. Looked up from germline, CDR1 is PRHDT and CDR2 is FYEKMQ (reference sequence). The CDR3 bases are TGTGCCAGCAGCGGGGGGACAGGGAACACTGAAGCTTTCTTT. Protein: CASSGGTGNTEAFF.

This chain connects TRBV6-6 to TRBJ1-4, with 7 bases identical to TRBD1. Germline V gene sequence: CDR1 MNHNY, CDR2 SVGAGI (reference sequence). The CDR3 is made up of 14 amino acids. The junction had 7 bases not matched to a gene; V was cut back by 5 bases and J by 7 bases. The CDR3 bases are TGTGCCAGCAGTACGACAGGGTACGGTGAAAAACTGTTTTTT. This encodes CASSTTGYGEKLFF.